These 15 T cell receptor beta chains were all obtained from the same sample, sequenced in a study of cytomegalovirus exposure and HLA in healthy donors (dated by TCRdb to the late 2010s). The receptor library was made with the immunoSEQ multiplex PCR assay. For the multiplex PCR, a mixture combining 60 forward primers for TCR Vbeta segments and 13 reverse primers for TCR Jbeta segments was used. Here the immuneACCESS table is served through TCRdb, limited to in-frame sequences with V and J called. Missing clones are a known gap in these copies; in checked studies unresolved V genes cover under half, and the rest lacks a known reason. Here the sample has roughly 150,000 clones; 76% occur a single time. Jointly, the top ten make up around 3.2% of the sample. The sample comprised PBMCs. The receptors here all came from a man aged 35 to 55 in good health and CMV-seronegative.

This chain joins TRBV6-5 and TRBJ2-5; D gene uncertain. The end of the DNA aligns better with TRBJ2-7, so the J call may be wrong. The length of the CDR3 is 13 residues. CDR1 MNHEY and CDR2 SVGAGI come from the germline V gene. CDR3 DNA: TGTGCCAGCAGTTTCATGTATTCCTACGAGCAGTACTTC. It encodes CASSFMYSYEQYF.

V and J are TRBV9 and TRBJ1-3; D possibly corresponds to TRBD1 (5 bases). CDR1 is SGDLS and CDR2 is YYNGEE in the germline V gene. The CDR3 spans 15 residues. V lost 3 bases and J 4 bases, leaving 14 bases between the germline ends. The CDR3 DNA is TGTGCCAGCAGCGCAGGAGGGGTGGCAGGAAACACCATATATTTT. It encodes CASSAGGVAGNTIYF.

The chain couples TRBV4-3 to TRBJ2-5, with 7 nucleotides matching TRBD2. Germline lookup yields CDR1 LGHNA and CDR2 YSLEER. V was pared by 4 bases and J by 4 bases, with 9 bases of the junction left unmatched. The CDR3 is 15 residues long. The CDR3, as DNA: TGCGCCAGCAGCCGCCTACTAGAGCGGGGAGAGACCCAGTACTTC. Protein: CASSRLLERGETQYF.

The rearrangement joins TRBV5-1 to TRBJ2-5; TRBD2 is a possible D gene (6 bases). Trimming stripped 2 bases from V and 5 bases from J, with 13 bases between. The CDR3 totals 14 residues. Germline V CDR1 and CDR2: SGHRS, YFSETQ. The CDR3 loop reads CASSLTSSMETQYF. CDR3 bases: TGCGCCAGCAGCTTAACTAGCTCCATGGAGACCCAGTACTTC.

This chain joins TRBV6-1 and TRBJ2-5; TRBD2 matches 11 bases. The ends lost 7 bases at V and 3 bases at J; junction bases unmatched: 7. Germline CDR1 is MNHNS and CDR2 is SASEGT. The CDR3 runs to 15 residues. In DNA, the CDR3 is TGTGCCAGCACCGGAGGGACTAGCGGCAAAGAGACCCAGTACTTC. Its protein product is CASTGGTSGKETQYF.

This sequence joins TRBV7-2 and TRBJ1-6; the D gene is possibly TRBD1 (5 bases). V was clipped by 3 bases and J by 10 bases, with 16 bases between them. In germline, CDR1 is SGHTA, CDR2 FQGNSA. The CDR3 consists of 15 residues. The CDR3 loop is CASSLFGRAESPLHF. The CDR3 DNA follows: TGTGCCAGCAGCTTGTTTGGCAGGGCAGAATCACCCCTCCACTTT.

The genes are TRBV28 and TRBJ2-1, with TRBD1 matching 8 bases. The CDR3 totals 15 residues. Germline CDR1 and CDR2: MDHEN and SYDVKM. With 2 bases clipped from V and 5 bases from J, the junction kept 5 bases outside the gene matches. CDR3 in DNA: TGTGCCAGCAGTTTAGTACAGGGGGTCAACAATGAGCAGTTCTTC. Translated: CASSLVQGVNNEQFF.

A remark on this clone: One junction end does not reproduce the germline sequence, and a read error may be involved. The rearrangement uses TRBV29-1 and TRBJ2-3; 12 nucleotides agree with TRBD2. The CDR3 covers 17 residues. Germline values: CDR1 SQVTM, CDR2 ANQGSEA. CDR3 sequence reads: CSLEDGRTSGVPDMQYF. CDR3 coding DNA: TGCAGCCTTGAAGATGGGAGGACTAGCGGGGTGCCAGATATGCAGTATTTT.

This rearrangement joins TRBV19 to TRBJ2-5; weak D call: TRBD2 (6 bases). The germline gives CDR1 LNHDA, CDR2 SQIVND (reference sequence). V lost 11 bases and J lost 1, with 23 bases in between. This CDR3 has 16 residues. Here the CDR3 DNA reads TGTGCCTGCGGTAGGATGGGAGGAAGGGGCCAAGAGACCCAGTACTTC. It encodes CACGRMGGRGQETQYF.

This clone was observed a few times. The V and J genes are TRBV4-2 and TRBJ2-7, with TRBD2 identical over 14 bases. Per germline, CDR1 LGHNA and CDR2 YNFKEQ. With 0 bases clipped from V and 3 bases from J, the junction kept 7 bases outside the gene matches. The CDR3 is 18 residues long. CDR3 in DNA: TGTGCCAGCAGCCAAGAGACTAGCGGGGGGGTAAAGCTCTACGAGCAGTACTTC. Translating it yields CASSQETSGGVKLYEQYF.

For the CDR3, the DNA is TGTGCCAGCAGTGGGCAATTTAGCGGGGCCTACGAGCAGTACTTC. This translates into CASSGQFSGAYEQYF. The gene calls are TRBV6-1 and TRBJ2-7, with 8 bases fitting TRBD2. The germline V gene has CDR1 MNHNS and CDR2 SASEGT. The CDR3 is 15 residues long. V lost 4 bases and J lost 2; bases outside the gene matches: 7.

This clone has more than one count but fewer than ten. CDR3 amino acids: CASNPAGGESSGNTIYF. The DNA for the CDR3 is TGTGCCAGCAACCCAGCGGGGGGGGAGAGCTCTGGAAACACCATATATTTT. The chain is built from TRBV7-9 and TRBJ1-3; tentative D call: TRBD1 (5 bases). CDR1 is SEHNR, CDR2 FQNEAQ, per germline (reference sequence). Trimming removed 7 bases at V and 0 bases at J, with 19 bases between. This CDR3 is built from 17 residues. Full variable domain (rest looked up from reference TRBV7-9 and TRBJ1-3): DTGVSQNPRHKITKRGQNVTFRCDPISEHNRLYWYRQTLGQGPEFLTYFQNEAQLEKSRLLSDRFSAERPKGSFSTLEIQRTEQGDSAMYLCASNPAGGESSGNTIYFGEGSWLTVV.

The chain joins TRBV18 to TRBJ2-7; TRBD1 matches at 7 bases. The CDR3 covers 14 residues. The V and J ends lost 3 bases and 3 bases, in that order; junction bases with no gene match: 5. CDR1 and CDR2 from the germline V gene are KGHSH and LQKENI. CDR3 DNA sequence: TGTGCCAGCTCACCCCGACAGGGAGTCTACGAGCAGTACTTC. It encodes CASSPRQGVYEQYF.

This CDR3 reads CASSWASGTEAFF. In DNA, the CDR3 is TGTGCCAGCAGCTGGGCCTCGGGGACTGAAGCTTTCTTT. V is TRBV7-9 and J is TRBJ1-1; D unresolved. The V and J ends lost 4 bases and 5 bases respectively, with 11 bases between them. In germline, CDR1 is SEHNR, CDR2 FQNEAQ (reference sequence). The CDR3 runs to 13 residues.

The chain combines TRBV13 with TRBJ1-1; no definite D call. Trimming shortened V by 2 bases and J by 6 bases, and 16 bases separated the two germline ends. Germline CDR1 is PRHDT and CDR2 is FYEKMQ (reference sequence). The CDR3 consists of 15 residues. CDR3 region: CASSLRSSPVPEAFF. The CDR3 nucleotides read TGTGCCAGCAGCTTACGGAGCAGTCCCGTCCCTGAAGCTTTCTTT.